Below, 22 T cell receptor beta chains from the same sample are listed, as sequenced in a study of T cell responses to AZD1222 COVID-19 vaccine. This table comes from immunoSEQ multiplex PCR, and its TCRdb copy is limited to in-frame clones, with some not included. Of about 97,000 clones listed, 85% to 90% were seen once; the top ten hold approximately 5%. Here the sequenced sample was peripheral blood, taken on day 0 of AZD1222 vaccination. The receptors were gathered from an adult in good health.

This chain uses TRBV29-1 with TRBJ1-2; 9 bases agree with TRBD1. Trimming cost V 1 base and J 7 bases; bases outside gene matches: 4. This CDR3 has 13 amino acids. Germline loops: CDR1 SQVTM, CDR2 ANQGSEA. The CDR3 nucleotides are TGCAGCGTTGAAGTACAGGGGGCGGCTGGCTACACCTTC. This sequence encodes CSVEVQGAAGYTF. Based on the CDR3 plus reference TRBV29-1 and TRBJ1-2, the full variable domain is SAVISQKPSRDICQRGTSLTIQCQVDSQVTMMFWYRQQPGQSLTLIATANQGSEATYESGFVIDKFPISRPNLTFSTLTVSNMSPEDSSIYLCSVEVQGAAGYTFGSGTRLTVV.

The CDR3 reads CSVPLLGRTDTQYF. CDR3 nucleotide sequence: TGCAGCGTTCCCCTCCTGGGCCGGACAGATACGCAGTATTTT. The chain has TRBV29-1 and TRBJ2-3; D gene uncertain. Germline values: CDR1 SQVTM, CDR2 ANQGSEA. The CDR3 runs to 14 residues. V was cut by 5 bases and J by 3 bases, with 15 bases left in between.

V gene TRBV28 combines with J gene TRBJ1-5, with 8 bases matching TRBD1. This CDR3 has 15 amino acids. V lost 3 bases to trimming and J lost 7 bases; unmatched junction nucleotides: 8. Looked up from germline, CDR1 is MDHEN and CDR2 is SYDVKM. CDR3 bases: TGTGCCAGCAGTTTCCCCGGACAGGGTGGGCAGCCCCAGCATTTT. It translates to CASSFPGQGGQPQHF.

This sequence joins TRBV5-1 and TRBJ1-1; 7 bases match TRBD1. After removal of 1 base from V and 7 bases from J, the junction contained 7 bases not matched to a gene. The germline V gene encodes CDR1 SGHRS and CDR2 YFSETQ. This CDR3 has 14 amino acids. The CDR3 coding sequence is TGCGCCAGCAGCTTGAGTGACAGGGTCATTGAAGCTTTCTTT. Translated, it gives CASSLSDRVIEAFF.

The chain joins TRBV29-1 to TRBJ2-1; TRBD1 matches at 8 bases. After removal of 6 bases from V and 2 bases from J, the junction contained 6 bases not matched to a gene. CDR3 size: 14 residues. The germline V gene encodes CDR1 SQVTM and CDR2 ANQGSEA. CDR3 DNA sequence: TGCAGCGTCCGGACAGGGTTAACCTACAATGAGCAGTTCTTC. Protein sequence: CSVRTGLTYNEQFF.

Only a few counts were recorded for this clone. This chain uses TRBV9 with TRBJ2-3, with D perhaps matching TRBD1 (6 bases). Germline CDR1 SGDLS, CDR2 YYNGEE. CDR3 length: 15 residues. Deletions cut 1 base from V and 1 base from J, with 10 bases between. Written as DNA, the CDR3 is TGTGCCAGCAGCGTATGGGGGCAAGGCACAGATACGCAGTATTTT. Translated, it gives CASSVWGQGTDTQYF.

This clone was recorded only once. The chain joins TRBV7-8 to TRBJ1-3; no firm D call. CDR3 length: 16 residues. Trimming took off 2 bases at V and 2 bases at J, with 13 bases between the two ends. CDR1 is SGHVS and CDR2 is FQNEAQ in the germline V gene. This chain's CDR3 is CASSLNRGMAGNTIYF. The CDR3 nucleotides are TGTGCCAGCAGCTTAAACCGGGGAATGGCTGGAAACACCATATATTTT.

The rearrangement joins TRBV30 to TRBJ1-1, with D perhaps TRBD1 (5 bases). Looked up from germline, CDR1 is GTSNPN and CDR2 is SVGIG (reference sequence). V was shortened by 5 bases and J by 6 bases, with 13 bases between the two germline ends. The CDR3 spans 12 residues. The CDR3 region has the DNA TGTGCCTGGTCAGGGCGGGGGGCTGAAGCTTTCTTT. Amino acids: CAWSGRGAEAFF.

The chain joins TRBV30 to TRBJ2-2; unclear D gene. The CDR3 runs 14 residues. The V gene lost 0 bases and the J gene lost 8 bases, with 13 bases spanning the gap. Per germline, CDR1 GTSNPN and CDR2 SVGIG (reference sequence). The CDR3 loop is CAWSVARMSGELFF. As DNA, the CDR3 is TGTGCCTGGAGTGTCGCTAGAATGTCTGGGGAGCTGTTTTTT.

This chain connects TRBV6-2 or TRBV6-3 to TRBJ1-6; D uncertain. V was trimmed by 6 bases and J by 9 bases, leaving 15 bases between them. This CDR3 has 14 residues. CDR1 and CDR2 (germline): MNHEY, SVGEGT. The CDR3 here is CASSLQLGSSPLHF. Written as DNA, the CDR3 is TGTGCCAGCAGCCTACAATTGGGGAGTTCACCCCTCCACTTT.

The gene calls are TRBV11-2 and TRBJ2-7; D possibly matches TRBD1 or TRBD2 (6 bases each). Germline assignment: CDR1 SGHAT and CDR2 FQNNGV. V was clipped by 1 base and J by 1 base, with 8 bases between them. This CDR3 spans 14 amino acids. CDR3 in amino acids: CASSLGGGSYEQYF. In nucleotides, the CDR3 is TGTGCCAGCAGCTTAGGAGGGGGGTCCTACGAGCAGTACTTC.

This clone was detected once. V gene TRBV11-3 combines with J gene TRBJ2-2; 8 bases are a match to TRBD1. Germline V gene data show CDR1 as SGHNT and CDR2 as YENEEA. The ends lost 5 bases at V and 1 base at J; junction bases unmatched: 3. This CDR3 comprises 15 residues. The CDR3 loop reads CASSRDRLNTGELFF. As DNA, the CDR3 is TGTGCCAGCAGCCGGGACAGGTTGAACACCGGGGAGCTGTTTTTT. Using reference TRBV11-3 and TRBJ2-2 for the parts outside the CDR3, the full variable domain is EAGVVQSPRYKIIEKKQPVAFWCNPISGHNTLYWYLQNLGQGPELLIRYENEEAVDDSQLPKDRFSAERLKGVDSTLKIQPAELGDSAVYLCASSRDRLNTGELFFGEGSRLTVL.

The J gene is TRBJ2-5, the V gene TRBV29-1; 11 bases are shared with TRBD1. Germline lookup yields CDR1 SQVTM and CDR2 ANQGSEA. With 7 bases clipped from V and 5 bases from J, the junction kept 6 bases outside the gene matches. CDR3 length: 13 residues. CDR3 DNA: TGCAGCGCTGGACAGGGGGCTAGGGAGACCCAGTACTTC. This encodes CSAGQGARETQYF. Based on the CDR3 plus reference TRBV29-1 and TRBJ2-5, the full variable domain is SAVISQKPSRDICQRGTSLTIQCQVDSQVTMMFWYRQQPGQSLTLIATANQGSEATYESGFVIDKFPISRPNLTFSTLTVSNMSPEDSSIYLCSAGQGARETQYFGPGTRLLVL.

This clone was recorded only once. One junction end disagrees with the germline gene, perhaps due to a read error. V is TRBV7-7 and J is TRBJ2-2; TRBD2 aligns across 9 bases. The germline CDR1 and CDR2 sequences are SSHAT and FNYEAQ (reference sequence). The CDR3 is made up of 15 amino acids. The CDR3 here is CASSSIAGATGELFF. As DNA, the CDR3 is TGTGCTAGCAGCTCCATAGCGGGAGCCACCGGGGAGCTGTTTTTT.

This sequence joins TRBV28 and TRBJ2-1; D gene unclear. The CDR3 covers 11 residues. Germline-derived CDR1 and CDR2 are MDHEN and SYDVKM. V lost 5 bases and J lost 11, with 10 bases in between. CDR3 sequence: CASSGSVQQFF. CDR3 in DNA: TGTGCCAGCAGTGGATCGGTTCAGCAGTTCTTC. The whole variable domain, remainder taken from reference TRBV28 and TRBJ2-1, is DVKVTQSSRYLVKRTGEKVFLECVQDMDHENMFWYRQDPGLGLRLIYFSYDVKMKEKGDIPEGYSVSREKKERFSLILESASTNQTSMYLCASSGSVQQFFGPGTRLTVL.

V is TRBV27 and J is TRBJ2-7, with a possible D match to TRBD1 (6 bases). The V end lost 5 bases, the J end lost 3 bases, and 17 bases lay between the germline ends. The length of the CDR3 is 15 residues. Germline V gene data show CDR1 as MNHEY and CDR2 as SMNVEV (reference sequence). CDR3 coding DNA: TGTGCCAGCAGTAGGACAGTGGGACAATACTACGAGCAGTACTTC. Its protein is CASSRTVGQYYEQYF.

The V gene is TRBV19, the J gene TRBJ2-5; D is perhaps TRBD1 (5 bases). Germline loops: CDR1 LNHDA, CDR2 SQIVND (reference sequence). Trimming stripped 5 bases from V and 3 bases from J, with 10 bases between. The CDR3 has 13 amino acids. The CDR3 here is CASSPDSKETQYF. In nucleotides, the CDR3 is TGTGCCAGTAGTCCAGACAGCAAAGAGACCCAGTACTTC.

The chain has TRBV27 and TRBJ2-2; 9 positions match TRBD2. This CDR3 contains 16 residues. J gave up 5 bases and V 2 bases, and 6 bases lay outside the gene matches. The germline gives CDR1 MNHEY, CDR2 SMNVEV (reference sequence). CDR3 nucleotides: TGTGCCAGCAGTTTAAGAGTCCTAGCGGGGACCGGGGAGCTGTTTTTT. Its protein is CASSLRVLAGTGELFF.

V is TRBV7-8 and J is TRBJ1-5; TRBD1 is a possible D gene (6 bases). This CDR3 contains 14 residues. CDR1 SGHVS and CDR2 FQNEAQ come from the germline V gene. V was trimmed by 9 bases and J by 0 bases, leaving 12 bases between them. As DNA, the CDR3 is TGTGCCAGTTGGGGGGGGCTTAGCAATCAGCCCCAGCATTTT. As protein: CASWGGLSNQPQHF.

The chain carries TRBV5-1 and TRBJ2-2; TRBD1 matches at 8 bases. The V segment lost 0 bases and the J segment 1 base; nucleotides outside the gene matches: 2. Germline lookup yields CDR1 SGHRS and CDR2 YFSETQ. The CDR3 is 16 residues long. CDR3 sequence: CASSLATGGNTGELFF. The CDR3 nucleotides are TGCGCCAGCAGCTTGGCCACAGGGGGGAACACCGGGGAGCTGTTTTTT. The full variable domain, in which reference TRBV5-1 and TRBJ2-2 provide the parts outside the CDR3, is KAGVTQTPRYLIKTRGQQVTLSCSPISGHRSVSWYQQTPGQGLQFLFEYFSETQRNKGNFPGRFSGRQFSNSRSEMNVSTLELGDSALYLCASSLATGGNTGELFFGEGSRLTVL.

The J gene is TRBJ1-6, the V gene TRBV5-1; 8 bases are a match to TRBD1. In germline, CDR1 is SGHRS, CDR2 YFSETQ. The ends lost 4 bases at V and 8 bases at J; junction bases unmatched: 2. CDR3 length: 13 residues. The CDR3 loop is CASSIQGDSPLHF. The CDR3 DNA is TGCGCCAGCAGCATACAGGGGGATTCACCCCTCCACTTT.

The chain has TRBV11-2 and TRBJ1-6; possibly TRBD1 for D (6 bases). From germline, CDR1 is SGHAT and CDR2 FQNNGV. The V gene lost 1 base and the J gene lost 9 bases, with 13 bases spanning the gap. CDR3 length: 15 amino acids. In DNA, the CDR3 is TGTGCCAGCAGCTTAGGCAGGGGTCACAGTTCACCCCTCCACTTT. This gives the protein CASSLGRGHSSPLHF. Full variable domain (remainder filled in from reference TRBV11-2 and TRBJ1-6): EAGVAQSPRYKIIEKRQSVAFWCNPISGHATLYWYQQILGQGPKLLIQFQNNGVVDDSQLPKDRFSAERLKGVDSTLKIQPAKLEDSAVYLCASSLGRGHSSPLHFGNGTRLTVT.